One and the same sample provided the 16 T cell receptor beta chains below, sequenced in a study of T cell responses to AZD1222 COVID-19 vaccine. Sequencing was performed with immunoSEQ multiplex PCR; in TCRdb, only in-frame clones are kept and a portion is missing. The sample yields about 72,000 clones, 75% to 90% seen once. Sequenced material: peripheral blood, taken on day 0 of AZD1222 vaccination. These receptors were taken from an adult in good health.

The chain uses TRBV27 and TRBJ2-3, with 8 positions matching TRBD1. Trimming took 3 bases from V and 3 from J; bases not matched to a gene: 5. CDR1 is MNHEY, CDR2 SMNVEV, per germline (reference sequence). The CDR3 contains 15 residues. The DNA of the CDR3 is TGTGCCAGCAGTTTTGGGGGACAGGCGACAGATACGCAGTATTTT. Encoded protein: CASSFGGQATDTQYF.

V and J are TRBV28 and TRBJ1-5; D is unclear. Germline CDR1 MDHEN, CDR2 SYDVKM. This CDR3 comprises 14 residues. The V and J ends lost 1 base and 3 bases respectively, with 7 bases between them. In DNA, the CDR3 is TGTGCCAGCAGTTTATCCCAGTACAATCAGCCCCAGCATTTT. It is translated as CASSLSQYNQPQHF.

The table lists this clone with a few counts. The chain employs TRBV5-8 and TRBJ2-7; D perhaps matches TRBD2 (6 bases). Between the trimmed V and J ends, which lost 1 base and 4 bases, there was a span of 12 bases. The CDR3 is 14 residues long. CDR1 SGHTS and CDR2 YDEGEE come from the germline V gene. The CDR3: CASSLRLAQYEQYF. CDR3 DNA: TGTGCCAGCAGCTTGAGGCTAGCGCAGTACGAGCAGTACTTC.

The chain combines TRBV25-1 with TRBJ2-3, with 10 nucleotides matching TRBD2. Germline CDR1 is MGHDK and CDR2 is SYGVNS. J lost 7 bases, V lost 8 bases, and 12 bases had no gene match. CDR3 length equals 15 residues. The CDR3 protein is CASGKREGVTHTQYF. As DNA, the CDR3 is TGTGCCAGCGGAAAGCGGGAGGGAGTGACCCATACGCAGTATTTT.

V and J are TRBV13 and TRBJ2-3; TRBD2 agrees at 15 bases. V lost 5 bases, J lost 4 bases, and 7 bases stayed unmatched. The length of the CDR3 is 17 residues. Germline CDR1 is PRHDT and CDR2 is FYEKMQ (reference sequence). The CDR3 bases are TGTGCCAGCAGCCAAATGGGACTAGCGGGAGGCTCAGATACGCAGTATTTT. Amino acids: CASSQMGLAGGSDTQYF.

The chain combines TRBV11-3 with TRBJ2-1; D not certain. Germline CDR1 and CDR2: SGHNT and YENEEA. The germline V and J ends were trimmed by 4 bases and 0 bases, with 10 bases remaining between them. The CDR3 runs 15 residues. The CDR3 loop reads CASSWTASSYNEQFF. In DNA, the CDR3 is TGTGCCAGCAGCTGGACGGCGAGCTCCTACAATGAGCAGTTCTTC.

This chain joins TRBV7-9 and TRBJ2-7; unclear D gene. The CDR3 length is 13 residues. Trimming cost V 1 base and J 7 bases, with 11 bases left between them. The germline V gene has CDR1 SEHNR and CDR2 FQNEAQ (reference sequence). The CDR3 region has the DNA TGTGCCAGCAGCTTAGAAGGGATGGGAGAGCAGTACTTC. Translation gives CASSLEGMGEQYF.

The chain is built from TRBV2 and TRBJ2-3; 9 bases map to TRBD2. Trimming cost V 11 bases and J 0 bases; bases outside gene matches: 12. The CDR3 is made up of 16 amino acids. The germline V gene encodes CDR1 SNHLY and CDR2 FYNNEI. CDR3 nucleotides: TGTGCCGCGACGACTAGCGGTACCACTAGCACAGATACGCAGTATTTT. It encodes CAATTSGTTSTDTQYF.

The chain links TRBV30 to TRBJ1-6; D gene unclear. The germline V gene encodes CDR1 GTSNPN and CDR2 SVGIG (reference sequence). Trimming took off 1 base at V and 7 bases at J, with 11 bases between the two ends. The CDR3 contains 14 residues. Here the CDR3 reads CAWSASDLNSPLHF. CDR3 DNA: TGTGCCTGGAGTGCCTCGGACCTAAATTCACCCCTCCACTTT.

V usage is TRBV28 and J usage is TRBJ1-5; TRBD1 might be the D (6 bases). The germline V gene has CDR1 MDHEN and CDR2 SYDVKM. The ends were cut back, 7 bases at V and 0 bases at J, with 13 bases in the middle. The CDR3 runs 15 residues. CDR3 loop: CASTTGTHSNQPQHF. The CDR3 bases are TGTGCCAGCACCACGGGGACACATAGCAATCAGCCCCAGCATTTT.

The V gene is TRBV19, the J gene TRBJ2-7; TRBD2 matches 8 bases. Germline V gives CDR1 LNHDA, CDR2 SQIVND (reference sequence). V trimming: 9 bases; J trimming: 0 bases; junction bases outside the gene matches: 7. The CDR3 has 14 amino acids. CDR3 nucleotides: TGTGCCAGCAAACTAGCGGTAAGCTCCTACGAGCAGTACTTC. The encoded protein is CASKLAVSSYEQYF.

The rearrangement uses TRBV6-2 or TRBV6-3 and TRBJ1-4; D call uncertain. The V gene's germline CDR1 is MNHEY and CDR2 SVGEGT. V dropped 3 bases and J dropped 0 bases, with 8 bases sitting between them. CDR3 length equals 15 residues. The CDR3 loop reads CASSYLQPTNEKLFF. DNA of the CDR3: TGTGCCAGCAGTTATCTGCAGCCAACTAATGAAAAACTGTTTTTT.

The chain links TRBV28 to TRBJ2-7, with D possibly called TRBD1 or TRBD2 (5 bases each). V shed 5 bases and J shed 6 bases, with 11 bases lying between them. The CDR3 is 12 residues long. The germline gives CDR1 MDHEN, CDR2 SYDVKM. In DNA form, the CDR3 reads TGTGCCAGCAGTCAGGGACGAATCGAGCAGTACTTC. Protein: CASSQGRIEQYF.

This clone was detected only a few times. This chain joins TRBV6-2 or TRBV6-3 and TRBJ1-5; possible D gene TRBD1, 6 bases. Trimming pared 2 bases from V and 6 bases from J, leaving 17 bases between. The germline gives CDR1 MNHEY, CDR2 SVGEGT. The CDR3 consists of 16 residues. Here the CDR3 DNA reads TGTGCCAGCAGTTACGGATCACCAGGGGCAGGTCAGCCCCAGCATTTT. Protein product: CASSYGSPGAGQPQHF.

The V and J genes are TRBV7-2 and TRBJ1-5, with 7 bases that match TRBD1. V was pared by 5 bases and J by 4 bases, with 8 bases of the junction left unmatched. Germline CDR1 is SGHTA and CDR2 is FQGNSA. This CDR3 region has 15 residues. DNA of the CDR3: TGTGCCAGCAGCCTAATCGGACAGGCGAATCAGCCCCAGCATTTT. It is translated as CASSLIGQANQPQHF.

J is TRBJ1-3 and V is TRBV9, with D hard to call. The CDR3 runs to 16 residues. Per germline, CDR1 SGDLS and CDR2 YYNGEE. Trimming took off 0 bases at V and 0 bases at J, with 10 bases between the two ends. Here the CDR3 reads CASSVDATNSGNTIYF. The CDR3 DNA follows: TGTGCCAGCAGCGTAGACGCGACGAACTCTGGAAACACCATATATTTT.